These 30 T cell receptor beta chains share one sample of origin, sequenced in a study of T cell responses to AZD1222 COVID-19 vaccine. Method: immunoSEQ multiplex PCR; TCRdb's copy keeps in-frame clones and lacks some. The sample carries over 75,000 clones, 80% to 90% recorded once. The sample in question was peripheral blood, obtained 28 days after the second AZD1222 dose. The receptors derive from an adult who received the AZD1222 COVID-19 vaccine.

The table lists this clone with a few counts. The chain links TRBV25-1 to TRBJ2-2; D may be TRBD1 (6 bases). CDR1 is MGHDK and CDR2 is SYGVNS in the germline V gene. V was clipped by 1 base and J by 1 base, with 13 bases between them. This CDR3 spans 17 amino acids. CDR3 region: CASSESRDTLNTGELFF. The CDR3 DNA reads TGTGCCAGCAGTGAATCGAGGGACACGTTGAACACCGGGGAGCTGTTTTTT.

The V and J genes are TRBV3-1 (or the pseudogene TRBV3-2) and TRBJ2-1; 10 nucleotides agree with TRBD1. The CDR3 contains 14 residues. Germline-derived CDR1 and CDR2 are LGHDT and YNNKEL (reference sequence). V lost 5 bases to trimming and J lost 6 bases; unmatched junction nucleotides: 4. The CDR3 DNA is TGTGCCAGCAGCACGAGGACAGGGGGCAATGAGCAGTTCTTC. Its translation is CASSTRTGGNEQFF.

Turning to this clone: One junction end does not reproduce the germline sequence, and a read error may be involved. V is TRBV6-5 and J is TRBJ1-1; D unresolved. This CDR3 spans 14 amino acids. Germline assignment: CDR1 MNHEY and CDR2 SVGAGI. For the CDR3, the DNA is TGTGCCAGCAGTTCCCACGACCGTCAGGCAGAATGGGTCTTT. Translating it yields CASSSHDRQAEWVF.

V is TRBV9 and J is TRBJ1-4; maybe TRBD1 (6 bases). The V gene lost 3 bases and the J gene lost 6 bases, with 12 bases spanning the gap. The CDR3 has 14 residues. The germline CDR1 and CDR2 sequences are SGDLS and YYNGEE. CDR3 in DNA: TGTGCCAGCAGCGGCCACTGGACAGATGAAAAACTGTTTTTT. Translated: CASSGHWTDEKLFF.

This chain joins TRBV30 and TRBJ2-1; 11 bases line up with TRBD2. Germline V gives CDR1 GTSNPN, CDR2 SVGIG (reference sequence). The CDR3 has 14 amino acids. With 4 bases clipped from V and 15 bases from J, the junction kept 14 bases outside the gene matches. CDR3 in amino acids: CAWTPGLAVVGPFF. CDR3 DNA: TGTGCCTGGACACCGGGACTAGCGGTTGTGGGTCCGTTCTTC.

This chain joins TRBV12-3 or TRBV12-4 and TRBJ1-1; 8 bases are a match to TRBD1. The CDR3 consists of 13 residues. V lost 7 bases, J lost 4 bases, and 5 bases stayed unmatched. For the CDR3, the DNA is TGTGCCAGCACCGGACAGGGAGTCACTGAAGCTTTCTTT. Its protein product is CASTGQGVTEAFF.

The J gene is TRBJ2-5, the V gene TRBV30, with a possible D match to TRBD2 (5 bases). The CDR3 consists of 12 residues. V was cut by 0 bases and J by 5 bases, with 7 bases left in between. Germline lookup yields CDR1 GTSNPN and CDR2 SVGIG (reference sequence). CDR3 sequence reads: CAWSVLAETQYF. For the CDR3, the DNA is TGTGCCTGGAGTGTATTAGCGGAGACCCAGTACTTC.

This clone was seen just once. The genes are TRBV4-2 and TRBJ2-1, with TRBD2 matching 8 bases. After removal of 1 base from V and 1 base from J, the junction contained 6 bases not matched to a gene. Per germline, CDR1 LGHNA and CDR2 YNFKEQ. This CDR3 has 17 residues. CDR3: CASSQVLAGGSYNEQFF. The CDR3 nucleotides read TGTGCCAGCAGCCAAGTCCTAGCGGGTGGATCCTACAATGAGCAGTTCTTC.

The V gene is TRBV3-1 (or the pseudogene TRBV3-2), the J gene TRBJ1-4, with D hard to call. The CDR3 is 13 residues long. V gave up 2 bases and J gave up 8 bases, with 9 bases separating them. CDR1 is LGHDT and CDR2 is YNNKEL in the germline V gene (reference sequence). CDR3 sequence: CASSQQLNEKLFF. The CDR3 DNA sequence: TGTGCCAGCAGCCAACAGTTAAACGAAAAACTGTTTTTT.

V and J are TRBV6-5 and TRBJ2-2; either TRBD1 or TRBD2 may supply D (6 bases each). V was shortened by 4 bases and J by 6 bases, with 12 bases between the two germline ends. Germline values: CDR1 MNHEY, CDR2 SVGAGI. This CDR3 comprises 14 residues. CDR3 DNA: TGTGCCAGCAGTTCCCTCGGGGGCGCCGGGGAGCTGTTTTTT. Protein: CASSSLGGAGELFF.

The chain uses TRBV4-2 and TRBJ1-6, with a weak D call TRBD1 (6 bases). Germline values: CDR1 LGHNA, CDR2 YNFKEQ. CDR3 length: 19 amino acids. Trimming took off 1 base at V and 0 bases at J, with 16 bases between the two ends. DNA for the CDR3: TGTGCCAGCAGCCAAGGGACAGTCCAGTTAAGCTCCTATAATTCACCCCTCCACTTT. It encodes CASSQGTVQLSSYNSPLHF.

The chain joins TRBV5-8 to TRBJ2-5; perhaps D is TRBD1 or TRBD2 (5 bases each). Trimming left V 2 bases short and J 4 bases short, with 15 bases between. Germline V gene sequence: CDR1 SGHTS, CDR2 YDEGEE. The CDR3 is 15 residues long. CDR3 DNA: TGTGCCAGCAGCTTCAGGGACGGACATCGAGAGACCCAGTACTTC. It specifies CASSFRDGHRETQYF.

The gene calls are TRBV5-5 and TRBJ1-4; D is possibly TRBD1 (6 bases). Looked up from germline, CDR1 is SGHKS and CDR2 is YYEKEE (reference sequence). V was trimmed by 4 bases and J by 4 bases, leaving 14 bases between them. The CDR3 has 15 amino acids. The CDR3, as DNA: TGTGCCAGCAGCGGCGGGACAAACCTTAATGAAAAACTGTTTTTT. Translated: CASSGGTNLNEKLFF.

CDR3 amino acids: CASSQVSGTSTDTQYF. CDR3 coding DNA: TGCGCCAGCAGCCAGGTTAGCGGGACTAGCACAGATACGCAGTATTTT. The chain employs TRBV4-1 and TRBJ2-3; TRBD2 matches at 8 bases. Germline-derived CDR1 and CDR2 are MGHRA and YSYEKL. The junction had 5 bases not matched to a gene; V was cut back by 3 bases and J by 0 bases. The CDR3 contains 16 residues.

The gene calls are TRBV25-1 and TRBJ1-6, with TRBD1 matching 7 bases. V lost 6 bases and J lost 0; bases outside the gene matches: 8. The CDR3 has 17 amino acids. CDR1 and CDR2 from the germline V gene are MGHDK and SYGVNS. The CDR3 bases are TGTGCCAGCAGGGGACAGAAAATAAGCTCCTATAATTCACCCCTCCACTTT. Amino acid sequence: CASRGQKISSYNSPLHF.

This clone showed up just once. The rearrangement links TRBV4-2 to TRBJ2-2; 9 bases are shared with TRBD2. J lost 1 base, V lost 4 bases, and 16 bases had no gene match. Germline values: CDR1 LGHNA, CDR2 YNFKEQ. This CDR3 spans 20 amino acids. The CDR3 DNA sequence: TGTGCCAGCAGCCCCCAAGGACTAGCGCATCGAGGAGGGAACACCGGGGAGCTGTTTTTT. It encodes CASSPQGLAHRGGNTGELFF.

The chain employs TRBV30 and TRBJ1-2; D not resolved. V was cut by 5 bases and J by 0 bases, with 13 bases left in between. The CDR3 length is 14 residues. Germline-derived CDR1 and CDR2 are GTSNPN and SVGIG (reference sequence). This chain's CDR3 is CAWAAYQANYGYTF. DNA of the CDR3: TGTGCCTGGGCGGCTTATCAAGCTAACTATGGCTACACCTTC. Full variable domain (missing parts from reference TRBV30 and TRBJ1-2): SQTIHQWPATLVQPVGSPLSLECTVEGTSNPNLYWYRQAAGRGLQLLFYSVGIGQISSEVPQNLSASRPQDRQFILSSKKLLLSDSGFYLCAWAAYQANYGYTFGSGTRLTVV.

The rearrangement uses TRBV27 and TRBJ2-7, with 11 positions matching TRBD1. Per germline, CDR1 MNHEY and CDR2 SMNVEV (reference sequence). The CDR3 has 13 amino acids. After removal of 6 bases from V and 6 bases from J, the junction contained 4 bases not matched to a gene. CDR3 in amino acids: CASRRTGGGEQYF. For the CDR3, the DNA is TGTGCCAGCAGGAGGACAGGGGGCGGCGAGCAGTACTTC.

This clone was observed once. J is TRBJ1-1 and V is TRBV19; D gene unclear. The germline V gene has CDR1 LNHDA and CDR2 SQIVND (reference sequence). Trimming shortened V by 1 base and J by 7 bases, and 7 bases separated the two germline ends. The CDR3 is 12 amino acids. CDR3 region: CASSIAAGEAFF. The CDR3 DNA reads as TGTGCCAGTAGTATAGCCGCTGGTGAAGCTTTCTTT. The full variable domain, its missing parts supplied by reference TRBV19 and TRBJ1-1, is DGGITQSPKYLFRKEGQNVTLSCEQNLNHDAMYWYRQDPGQGLRLIYYSQIVNDFQKGDIAEGYSVSREKKESFPLTVTSAQKNPTAFYLCASSIAAGEAFFGQGTRLTVV.

This clone has just one count. The chain links TRBV5-1 to TRBJ1-1; D not resolved. The CDR3 spans 13 residues. CDR1 and CDR2 from the germline V gene are SGHRS and YFSETQ. The ends were cut back, 0 bases at V and 2 bases at J, with 5 bases in the middle. The CDR3 region is CASSLVLNTEAFF. The CDR3 nucleotides read TGCGCCAGCAGCTTGGTATTAAACACTGAAGCTTTCTTT.

This clone turned up a few times. The rearrangement links TRBV2 to TRBJ2-7; no firm D call. Trimming shortened V by 4 bases and J by 2 bases, and 9 bases separated the two germline ends. This CDR3 has 13 residues. Germline CDR1 SNHLY, CDR2 FYNNEI. In DNA, the CDR3 is TGTGCCAGCAGTGTCAAGGCAACCTACGAGCAGTACTTC. This encodes CASSVKATYEQYF.

This chain joins TRBV24-1 and TRBJ2-5, with D unresolved. Trimming removed 3 bases at V and 4 bases at J, with 2 bases between. The CDR3 is 11 residues long. Germline CDR1 KGHDR, CDR2 SFDVKD. The CDR3 nucleotides are TGTGCCACCAGTGATAGAGAGACCCAGTACTTC. This codes for CATSDRETQYF.

The genes are TRBV5-6 and TRBJ2-7, with D possibly being TRBD2 (6 bases). The V end lost 3 bases, the J end lost 4 bases, and 17 bases lay between the germline ends. The CDR3 extends over 15 amino acids. Germline CDR1 and CDR2: SGHDT and YYEEEE. The CDR3 coding sequence is TGTGCCAGCAGCTGGGGCGCCGGGACTGGTTACGAGCAGTACTTC. Translating gives CASSWGAGTGYEQYF.

The V and J genes are TRBV27 and TRBJ1-5; no firm D call. In germline, CDR1 is MNHEY, CDR2 SMNVEV (reference sequence). This CDR3 has 15 residues. The V end lost 6 bases, the J end lost 4 bases, and 16 bases lay between the germline ends. DNA of the CDR3: TGTGCCAGCAGACCTGGCGAGGGCGAAAATCAGCCCCAGCATTTT. Protein: CASRPGEGENQPQHF.

V is TRBV21-1 and J is TRBJ1-1. TRBV21-1 constitutes a pseudogene. This CDR3 spans 11 amino acids. CDR3 nucleotide sequence: TGTGCCGGCGGGGGGAACACTGAAGCTTTCTTT. Translated, it gives CAGGGNTEAFF.

This chain uses TRBV6-5 with TRBJ2-7; possibly TRBD1 for D (6 bases). V lost 4 bases, J lost 6 bases, and 10 bases lay in between. The CDR3 contains 12 residues. The V gene's germline CDR1 is MNHEY and CDR2 SVGAGI. CDR3 bases: TGTGCCAGCAGTTTACAGGGCTCCGAGCAGTACTTC. Translation: CASSLQGSEQYF.

The J gene is TRBJ2-1, the V gene TRBV29-1, with D unresolved. Trimming took off 3 bases at V and 1 base at J, with 10 bases between the two ends. The CDR3 has 14 residues. Germline CDR1 SQVTM, CDR2 ANQGSEA. This CDR3 reads CSVEGHSSYNEQFF. CDR3 nucleotides: TGCAGCGTTGAGGGTCATTCTTCCTACAATGAGCAGTTCTTC.

This chain connects TRBV10-1 to TRBJ1-4; 9 bases agree with TRBD1. Germline V CDR1 and CDR2: WNHNN, SYGVQD (reference sequence). The CDR3 runs to 15 residues. V was clipped by 8 bases and J by 4 bases; unmatched bases: 8. CDR3 in amino acids: CASGETGGINEKLFF. The CDR3 nucleotides are TGCGCCAGCGGAGAGACAGGGGGGATTAATGAAAAACTGTTTTTT.

V gene TRBV16 combines with J gene TRBJ2-3; no clear D gene. CDR3 length: 13 residues. CDR1 is KGHSY and CDR2 is FQNENV in the germline V gene. Trimming took 4 bases from V and 6 from J, leaving 11 bases between them. This chain's CDR3 is CASSPVGDDTQYF. CDR3 bases: TGTGCCAGCAGCCCCGTCGGCGATGATACGCAGTATTTT.

The chain uses TRBV28 and TRBJ1-2, with TRBD1 as a possible D gene (5 bases). The CDR3 spans 14 residues. CDR1 is MDHEN, CDR2 SYDVKM, per germline. V shed 7 bases and J shed 7 bases, with 19 bases lying between them. CDR3: CASNSGTDASGYTF. The CDR3 coding sequence is TGTGCCAGCAATTCCGGGACGGATGCTTCTGGCTACACCTTC.